This T cell receptor beta chain comes out of a study of beta chain features in type 1 diabetes. What was sequenced were expressed TCRB transcripts, since all of the isolated RNA had been reverse transcribed. TCRdb keeps only in-frame clones here, not all; method: immunoSEQ multiplex PCR. The sample yields about 59,000 clones, roughly three fifths seen once. The germline CDR1 and CDR2 sequences are SGHRS and YFSETQ. V was pared by 5 bases and J by 4 bases, with 4 bases of the junction left unmatched. The CDR3 runs 14 residues. Comments on this clone: The antigen remains undetermined.

Sorting with CD45RO/CCR7/CD25/CD127/CD95/CD27 yielded naive, central memory, regulatory and stem-like memory CD4+ cells. Overall study findings and caveats: PCR might favor shorter templates, but any such skew would affect patients and controls equally. Shortening that was moderate but significant affected the TCRB CDR3s of Type 1 diabetes patients in all four CD4+ subsets. The study found that naive, central memory and Treg TCRB repertoires appeared more similar in patients than in healthy donors.

Sequencing used Tregs from blood. The sequence was obtained from a woman aged 18-29 years in good health. This chain links TRBV5-1 with TRBJ2-3; the match to TRBD1 covers 10 bases. CDR3: CASRRGQGPDTQYF. The CDR3 coding sequence is TGCGCCAGCAGACGGGGACAGGGGCCAGATACGCAGTATTTT.